The 5 T cell receptor beta chains presented below share a single source sample, sequenced in a study of T-cell reconstitution after alpha-beta-depleted transplantation in children. Preparation of the TCRbeta library used unique molecular identifiers. TCRdb used MiXCR to reprocess the PCR reads, holding one entry per CDR3 protein. The sample has 200,000 to 300,000 distinct CDR3 sequences, roughly 26% seen once; the top ten hold 2.6%. The specimen comprised PBMCs, sampled before TCRalphabeta/CD19-depleted stem cell transplant. The source of these receptors is a girl aged 2 to 10 with Fanconi anemia, due to receive a stem cell transplant.

This clonotype has ten or more counts. The CDR3: CSASGTSNYNEQFF. The CDR3 nucleotides are TGCAGTGCTAGTGGGACTAGCAATTACAATGAGCAGTTCTTC. The gene calls are TRBV20-1 and TRBJ2-1; TRBD2 agrees at 9 bases. The germline CDR1 and CDR2 sequences are DFQATT and SNEGSKA (reference sequence). The CDR3 sequence is 14 residues long. The V and J ends lost 3 bases and 4 bases, in that order; junction bases with no gene match: 4.

This clonotype was seen repeatedly, ten times or more. The genes are TRBV29-1 and TRBJ2-5, with 8 bases that match TRBD2. CDR3 length: 15 residues. After removal of 5 bases from V and 8 bases from J, the junction contained 16 bases not matched to a gene. Per the germline V gene, CDR1 is SQVTM and CDR2 is ANQGSEA. CDR3 sequence: CSVWGPAGVLLTQYF. The CDR3 DNA follows: TGCAGCGTTTGGGGCCCAGCGGGAGTCCTTCTCACCCAGTACTTC.

The rearrangement links TRBV28 to TRBJ2-7; D may be TRBD2 (6 bases). This CDR3 contains 15 residues. V was cut by 3 bases and J by 4 bases, with 16 bases left in between. Germline CDR1 is MDHEN and CDR2 is SYDVKM. The CDR3 DNA reads TGTGCCAGCAGTTTTAGTCCCGGACTAACATACGAGCAGTACTTC. This gives the protein CASSFSPGLTYEQYF.

This clonotype came up many times. The V and J genes are TRBV29-1 and TRBJ2-5; the D is unclear. In germline, CDR1 is SQVTM, CDR2 ANQGSEA. Trimming removed 3 bases at V and 5 bases at J, with 10 bases between. CDR3 length: 12 residues. The CDR3 bases are TGCAGCGTTGACAGCTCCAGGGAGACCCAGTACTTC. It encodes CSVDSSRETQYF. Full variable domain (missing parts from reference TRBV29-1 and TRBJ2-5): SAVISQKPSRDICQRGTSLTIQCQVDSQVTMMFWYRQQPGQSLTLIATANQGSEATYESGFVIDKFPISRPNLTFSTLTVSNMSPEDSSIYLCSVDSSRETQYFGPGTRLLVL.

This clonotype has ten or more counts. The gene calls are TRBV29-1 and TRBJ2-5; 7 nucleotides match TRBD2. Germline CDR1 is SQVTM and CDR2 is ANQGSEA. The CDR3 totals 11 residues. V gave up 6 bases and J gave up 5 bases; unmatched junction bases: 3. The CDR3 region has the DNA TGCAGCGTAGGAGCGGGGGAGACCCAGTACTTC. Its protein is CSVGAGETQYF.